The clone carrying this T cell receptor beta chain was counted a few times. Its antigen is currently unknown. The sample originates from a study of T-cell memory formation after mild COVID-19. The wider study: Across donors, TCR clusters were largely donor specific. Whole-study results and caveats: For contracting clones, CD4+ ones sat mainly in CM and EM, CD8+ in EMRA. What remained unconfirmed was the SARS-CoV-2 specificity of second-wave clones peaking on day 37.

Trimming left V 6 bases short and J 1 base short, with 15 bases between. CDR1 and CDR2 from the germline V gene are MNHEY and SVGAGI. The CDR3 spans 16 residues. After 5'RACE with constant-segment primers, TCR alpha and TCR beta cDNA libraries carrying sample barcodes and UMIs were obtained. MiXCR, run by TCRdb on the 5' RACE reads, gives a single entry per CDR3 protein. The top ten hold around 20% of the sample, which has 300,000 to 350,000 distinct CDR3 sequences, roughly an eighth seen once. V is TRBV6-5 and J is TRBJ2-2, with D possibly being TRBD2 (5 bases). The sequenced sample was PBMCs or a T cell subset sorted from them (not recorded which). The TCR sequence derives from a man between 18 and 35 years old who had mild COVID-19 (a few samples of this study predate the infection). Cell type and time point are not known. The CDR3 DNA follows: TGTGCCAGCAGGCGCACCCCCGCGGGGAACACCGGGGAGCTGTTTTTT. Translated: CASRRTPAGNTGELFF.